These 8 T cell receptor beta chains were all obtained from the same sample, sequenced in a study of T cell responses to AZD1222 COVID-19 vaccine. Sequenced by immunoSEQ multiplex PCR; TCRdb stores in-frame clones only, minus some. This table has about 97,000 clones, more than 70% appearing once. The starting material was peripheral blood, obtained 28 days after the second AZD1222 dose. Receptor source: an adult who received the AZD1222 COVID-19 vaccine.

The genes are TRBV19 and TRBJ2-7; perhaps TRBD1 as D (6 bases). Trimming stripped 3 bases from V and 0 bases from J, with 12 bases between. Germline CDR1 reads LNHDA; CDR2 reads SQIVND (reference sequence). CDR3 length equals 15 residues. The DNA for the CDR3 is TGTGCCAGTAGTATGACAGGCTTAAGCTCCTACGAGCAGTACTTC. Translating gives CASSMTGLSSYEQYF.

CDR3 sequence reads: CASSYGQGNTEAFF. CDR3 nucleotide sequence: TGTGCCAGCAGTTACGGACAGGGAAACACTGAAGCTTTCTTT. This sequence joins TRBV6-5 and TRBJ1-1, with 8 bases aligning to TRBD1. The CDR3 extends over 14 amino acids. Germline assignment: CDR1 MNHEY and CDR2 SVGAGI. With 2 bases clipped from V and 2 bases from J, the junction kept 1 base outside the gene matches.

The V and J genes are TRBV12-3 or TRBV12-4 and TRBJ2-2; D ambiguous. The CDR3 loop spans 13 amino acids. Trimming pared 7 bases from V and 4 bases from J, leaving 10 bases between. The CDR3 DNA reads TGTGCCAGCAATAAACAGCCCACCGGGGAGCTGTTTTTT. It specifies CASNKQPTGELFF.

The rearrangement links TRBV7-9 to TRBJ1-5; D not certain. Germline lookup yields CDR1 SEHNR and CDR2 FQNEAQ (reference sequence). The CDR3 is 15 amino acids. V lost 10 bases to trimming and J lost 3 bases, with 19 bases between them. The CDR3 region is CAIPTARPDNQPQHF. CDR3 coding DNA: TGTGCCATCCCCACAGCACGGCCCGACAATCAGCCCCAGCATTTT.

This clone has only one observation. The chain couples TRBV6-4 to TRBJ1-6; the D gene is possibly TRBD1 (6 bases). The CDR3 is made up of 14 amino acids. Per germline, CDR1 MRHNA and CDR2 SNTAGT. V dropped 6 bases and J dropped 6 bases, with 12 bases sitting between them. CDR3 region: CASRPDSTNSPLHF. The CDR3, as DNA: TGTGCCAGCAGGCCGGACAGCACTAATTCACCCCTCCACTTT.

This chain connects TRBV5-1 to TRBJ1-2, with no clear D. V was clipped by 2 bases and J by 0 bases, with 8 bases between them. Germline V gene sequence: CDR1 SGHRS, CDR2 YFSETQ. The CDR3 contains 14 residues. Here the CDR3 reads CASSLESPNYGYTF. The DNA for the CDR3 is TGCGCCAGCAGCTTAGAGAGTCCTAACTATGGCTACACCTTC.

This chain connects TRBV18 to TRBJ1-3; D perhaps matches TRBD1 (5 bases). The CDR3 has 15 residues. Germline CDR1 is KGHSH and CDR2 is LQKENI. Trimming took off 2 bases at V and 0 bases at J, with 8 bases between the two ends. The CDR3 loop reads CASSPVGHSGNTIYF. For the CDR3, the DNA is TGTGCCAGCTCACCAGTAGGACACTCTGGAAACACCATATATTTT. The full variable domain, completed using reference TRBV18 and TRBJ1-3, is NAGVMQNPRHLVRRRGQEARLRCSPMKGHSHVYWYRQLPEEGLKFMVYLQKENIIDESGMPKERFSAEFPKEGPSILRIQQVVRGDSAAYFCASSPVGHSGNTIYFGEGSWLTVV.

The V call is TRBV19, the J call TRBJ1-1, with D hard to call. The CDR3 consists of 15 residues. The germline gives CDR1 LNHDA, CDR2 SQIVND (reference sequence). V lost 8 bases and J 4 bases, leaving 20 bases between the germline ends. The CDR3 sequence: CASLDVAGLSTEAFF. Here the CDR3 DNA reads TGTGCCAGTTTGGACGTGGCGGGTTTGAGCACTGAAGCTTTCTTT.